The TCR beta chain under discussion was sequenced for a study of CD8 T cells in Susac syndrome. Reverse transcription of roughly 0.45 to 1 ug RNA used random hexamers. TCRdb redid the calling of the immunoSEQ multiplex PCR reads with MiXCR, one entry per CDR3 protein. The table has roughly 150,000 distinct CDR3 sequences, roughly 96% seen once. Patients with stable or active relapsing-remitting disease, all of them treatment-naive, made up the multiple sclerosis controls. The CDR3 spans 15 residues. Per the germline V gene, CDR1 is DFQATT and CDR2 is SNEGSKA (reference sequence). The V segment lost 5 bases and the J segment 3 bases; nucleotides outside the gene matches: 9.

The sample taken for sequencing was CD8+ T cells from PBMCs. The TCR was taken from a human donor with multiple sclerosis. The J gene is TRBJ2-3, the V gene TRBV20-1; the match to TRBD2 covers 9 bases. CDR3 loop: CSASLAGDPTDTQYF. The CDR3 region has the DNA TGCAGTGCTTCTTTAGCGGGGGACCCGACAGATACGCAGTATTTT.